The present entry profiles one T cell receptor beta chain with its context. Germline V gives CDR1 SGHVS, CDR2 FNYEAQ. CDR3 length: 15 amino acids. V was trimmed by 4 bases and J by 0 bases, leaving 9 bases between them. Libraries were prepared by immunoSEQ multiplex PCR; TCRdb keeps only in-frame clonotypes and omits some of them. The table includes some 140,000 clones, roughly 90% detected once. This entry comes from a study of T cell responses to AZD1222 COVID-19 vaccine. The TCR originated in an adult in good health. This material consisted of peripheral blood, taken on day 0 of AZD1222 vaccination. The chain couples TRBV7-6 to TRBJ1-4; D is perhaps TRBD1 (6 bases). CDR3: CASSSGTTTNEKLFF. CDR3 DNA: TGTGCCAGCAGCTCCGGGACAACAACTAATGAAAAACTGTTTTTT.